These T cell receptor beta chains were read from a single sample in a study of metastatic and nonmetastatic thyroid tumors. Through MiXCR, TCRdb re-clonotyped the PCR reads. The top ten clones hold over 12% of a sample with about 12,000 clones, about 21% of them seen once. Sequencing was performed on adjacent normal tissue. Every receptor here comes from a female donor with papillary thyroid cancer or a benign thyroid nodule (not recorded which). Some clones in this sample may be carry-over from other donors' samples. Both conserved end residues are part of each CDR3. Fields, in order: D gene, clone size, J gene, V gene, CDR3 protein, CDR3 DNA. A D gene is named only where the DNA matches it firmly. Size tells how often a clone was seen (once, few, many) or the class of an expanded clone, and some rows leave it out.

d_gene: -; abundance: -; j_gene: TRBJ2-2; v_gene: TRBV15; CDR3aa: CATSTSTKPNTGELFF; CDR3nt: TGTGCCACCAGCACCTCTACAAAACCGAACACCGGGGAGCTGTTTTTT
d_gene: -; abundance: medium-sized; j_gene: TRBJ2-1; v_gene: TRBV19; CDR3aa: CASSIDPSKNEQFF; CDR3nt: TGTGCCAGTAGTATAGATCCTTCCAAAAATGAGCAGTTCTTC
d_gene: TRBD2; abundance: medium-sized; j_gene: TRBJ2-3; v_gene: TRBV6-1; CDR3aa: CASSEAVAGGPDTQYF; CDR3nt: TGTGCCAGCAGTGAAGCGGTAGCGGGAGGGCCAGATACGCAGTATTTT
d_gene: TRBD1; abundance: -; j_gene: TRBJ2-7; v_gene: TRBV6-5; CDR3aa: CASSLKNRGYEQYF; CDR3nt: TGTGCCAGCAGTTTGAAGAACAGGGGGTACGAGCAGTACTTC
d_gene: -; abundance: few; j_gene: TRBJ2-7; v_gene: TRBV12-3/TRBV12-4; CDR3aa: CASSPSLYEQHF; CDR3nt: TGTGCCAGCAGCCCTTCCCTTTACGAGCAGCACTTC
d_gene: -; abundance: -; j_gene: TRBJ1-1; v_gene: TRBV5-1; CDR3aa: CASSLGVIKGNTEAFF; CDR3nt: TGCGCCAGCAGCTTAGGCGTAATAAAGGGAAACACTGAAGCTTTCTTT
d_gene: -; abundance: many; j_gene: TRBJ1-4; v_gene: TRBV7-9; CDR3aa: CASSSPLKKLFF; CDR3nt: TGTGCCAGCAGCTCCCCCTTGAAAAAACTGTTTTTT
d_gene: -; abundance: few; j_gene: TRBJ1-2; v_gene: TRBV7-9; CDR3aa: CASSFFDGYTF; CDR3nt: TGTGCCAGCAGCTTCTTCGATGGCTACACCTTC
d_gene: -; abundance: -; j_gene: TRBJ1-2; v_gene: TRBV6-1; CDR3aa: CASREDGYTF; CDR3nt: TGTGCCAGCAGAGAGGATGGCTACACCTTC
d_gene: TRBD1; abundance: medium-sized; j_gene: TRBJ2-7; v_gene: TRBV6-1; CDR3aa: CASSDRGLYEQYF; CDR3nt: TGTGCCAGCAGTGACAGGGGGCTCTACGAGCAGTACTTC
d_gene: TRBD1; abundance: many; j_gene: TRBJ2-1; v_gene: TRBV4-1; CDR3aa: CASSHRTGVGDEQFF; CDR3nt: TGCGCCAGCAGCCACCGGACAGGGGTAGGCGATGAGCAGTTCTTC
d_gene: -; abundance: medium-sized; j_gene: TRBJ2-1; v_gene: TRBV2; CDR3aa: CASRTGSSYNEQFF; CDR3nt: TGTGCCAGCAGGACAGGTAGCTCCTACAATGAGCAGTTCTTC
d_gene: -; abundance: few; j_gene: TRBJ1-1; v_gene: TRBV6-2/TRBV6-3; CDR3aa: CASSNYRNTESFF; CDR3nt: TGTGCCAGCAGTAACTACAGAAACACTGAATCTTTCTTT
d_gene: -; abundance: -; j_gene: TRBJ2-5; v_gene: TRBV20-1; CDR3aa: CSASIRGIGETQYF; CDR3nt: TGCAGTGCTAGCATCCGGGGGATAGGAGAGACCCAGTACTTC
d_gene: TRBD2; abundance: -; j_gene: TRBJ2-1; v_gene: TRBV6-6; CDR3aa: CASKGKLAGGGIYNEQFF; CDR3nt: TGTGCCAGCAAAGGGAAGTTAGCGGGGGGCGGGATCTACAATGAGCAGTTCTTC
d_gene: -; abundance: few; j_gene: TRBJ2-7; v_gene: TRBV28; CDR3aa: CASSLKFTGIYEQYF; CDR3nt: TGTGCCAGCAGTTTAAAATTTACAGGGATCTACGAGCAGTACTTC
d_gene: -; abundance: medium-sized; j_gene: TRBJ1-6; v_gene: TRBV6-1; CDR3aa: CASSSLFSSYNSPLHF; CDR3nt: TGTGCCAGCAGTTCTCTCTTCAGCTCCTATAATTCACCCCTCCACTTT
d_gene: TRBD1; abundance: few; j_gene: TRBJ1-2; v_gene: TRBV15; CDR3aa: CATSIGQGARYGYTF; CDR3nt: TGTGCCACCAGCATAGGACAGGGGGCGCGATATGGCTACACCTTC
d_gene: -; abundance: many; j_gene: TRBJ2-2; v_gene: TRBV10-2; CDR3aa: CASSDRGLGTGELFF; CDR3nt: TGCGCCAGCAGTGACAGGGGCTTGGGCACCGGGGAGCTGTTTTTT
d_gene: -; abundance: few; j_gene: TRBJ2-1; v_gene: TRBV9; CDR3aa: CASSVVAAGNEQFF; CDR3nt: TGTGCCAGCAGCGTAGTAGCGGCAGGGAATGAGCAGTTCTTC
d_gene: -; abundance: many; j_gene: TRBJ2-1; v_gene: TRBV9; CDR3aa: CASSVSLRDNNEQFF; CDR3nt: TGTGCCAGCAGCGTAAGTCTCCGGGACAACAATGAGCAGTTCTTC
d_gene: TRBD1; abundance: -; j_gene: TRBJ1-5; v_gene: TRBV2; CDR3aa: CASSLTRDRAGQSLHF; CDR3nt: TGTGCCAGCAGCCTCACCCGGGACAGGGCGGGTCAGTCCCTGCATTTT
d_gene: TRBD1; abundance: large; j_gene: TRBJ2-7; v_gene: TRBV12-3/TRBV12-4; CDR3aa: CASSSKWTGSSYEQYF; CDR3nt: TGTGCCAGCAGTTCGAAGTGGACAGGGAGCTCCTACGAGCAGTACTTC
d_gene: -; abundance: medium-sized; j_gene: TRBJ2-7; v_gene: TRBV2; CDR3aa: CASSSSAMAYEQYF; CDR3nt: TGTGCCAGCAGTTCTAGCGCTATGGCCTACGAGCAGTACTTC
d_gene: TRBD1; abundance: many; j_gene: TRBJ1-5; v_gene: TRBV7-6; CDR3aa: CASSSGQHSNQPQHF; CDR3nt: TGTGCCAGCAGCTCGGGACAGCATAGCAATCAGCCCCAGCATTTT
d_gene: -; abundance: medium-sized; j_gene: TRBJ2-2; v_gene: TRBV24-1; CDR3aa: CATSDLRRGDTGELFF; CDR3nt: TGTGCCACCAGTGATTTGCGTCGAGGAGACACCGGGGAGCTGTTTTTT
d_gene: TRBD1; abundance: medium-sized; j_gene: TRBJ2-7; v_gene: TRBV20-1; CDR3aa: CSTGTGGQQYF; CDR3nt: TGCAGCACAGGGACAGGGGGGCAACAGTACTTC
d_gene: TRBD2; abundance: -; j_gene: TRBJ2-1; v_gene: TRBV7-7; CDR3aa: CASSSSGGNNEQFF; CDR3nt: TGTGCTAGCAGTAGTAGCGGGGGGAACAATGAGCAGTTCTTC
d_gene: -; abundance: once; j_gene: TRBJ2-2; v_gene: TRBV10-3; CDR3aa: CAISDHSTLNTGELFF; CDR3nt: TGTGCCATCAGTGACCACTCTACTCTGAACACCGGGGAGCTGTTTTTT
d_gene: TRBD2; abundance: -; j_gene: TRBJ2-5; v_gene: TRBV11-3; CDR3aa: CASSGLAGETQYF; CDR3nt: TGTGCCAGCAGCGGACTAGCGGGAGAGACCCAGTACTTC
d_gene: -; abundance: few; j_gene: TRBJ1-1; v_gene: TRBV6-2/TRBV6-3; CDR3aa: CASSYRENAEAFF; CDR3nt: TGTGCCAGCAGTTACCGGGAGAACGCTGAAGCTTTCTTT
d_gene: -; abundance: -; j_gene: TRBJ1-1; v_gene: TRBV20-1; CDR3aa: CSASPSQNTEAFF; CDR3nt: TGCAGTGCTTCCCCCTCCCAGAACACTGAAGCTTTCTTT
d_gene: -; abundance: few; j_gene: TRBJ1-1; v_gene: TRBV3-1; CDR3aa: CASSQGGVNTEAFF; CDR3nt: TGTGCCAGCAGCCAAGGGGGAGTGAACACTGAAGCTTTCTTT
d_gene: -; abundance: medium-sized; j_gene: TRBJ2-7; v_gene: TRBV2; CDR3aa: CASSEGRPGEQYF; CDR3nt: TGTGCCAGCAGTGAAGGGCGCCCGGGTGAGCAGTACTTC
d_gene: TRBD1; abundance: few; j_gene: TRBJ2-7; v_gene: TRBV12-3/TRBV12-4; CDR3aa: CASSETGFSREQYF; CDR3nt: TGTGCCAGCAGCGAGACAGGGTTTTCTAGAGAGCAGTACTTC
d_gene: TRBD1; abundance: -; j_gene: TRBJ1-4; v_gene: TRBV20-1; CDR3aa: CSALPQGDFTEKLFF; CDR3nt: TGCAGTGCCCTCCCGCAGGGGGATTTTACTGAAAAACTGTTTTTT
d_gene: TRBD2; abundance: few; j_gene: TRBJ2-6; v_gene: TRBV6-6; CDR3aa: CASSYFVLAGAGANVLTF; CDR3nt: TGTGCCAGCAGTTACTTTGTTCTAGCGGGGGCTGGGGCCAACGTCCTTACTTTC
d_gene: -; abundance: medium-sized; j_gene: TRBJ1-4; v_gene: TRBV20-1; CDR3aa: CSARRASNEKLFF; CDR3nt: TGCAGTGCTAGAAGGGCTTCTAATGAAAAACTGTTTTTT
d_gene: -; abundance: many; j_gene: TRBJ2-5; v_gene: TRBV7-9; CDR3aa: CASSPWGAGPQETQYF; CDR3nt: TGTGCCAGCAGCCCCTGGGGGGCGGGGCCTCAAGAGACCCAGTACTTC
d_gene: -; abundance: -; j_gene: TRBJ2-2; v_gene: TRBV7-7; CDR3aa: CASSFGGFGTWELFF; CDR3nt: TGTGCCAGCAGCTTCGGAGGATTCGGTACCTGGGAGCTGTTTTTT
d_gene: TRBD2; abundance: medium-sized; j_gene: TRBJ2-5; v_gene: TRBV7-2; CDR3aa: CASSGLAETQYF; CDR3nt: TGTGCCAGCTCCGGACTAGCGGAGACCCAGTACTTC
d_gene: -; abundance: many; j_gene: TRBJ1-1; v_gene: TRBV5-6; CDR3aa: CASSLKGPKNTEAFF; CDR3nt: TGTGCCAGCAGCTTGAAGGGACCTAAGAACACTGAAGCTTTCTTT
d_gene: -; abundance: -; j_gene: TRBJ2-7; v_gene: TRBV7-9; CDR3aa: CASSLVGESYEQYF; CDR3nt: TGTGCCAGCAGCTTAGTGGGCGAATCCTACGAGCAGTACTTC
d_gene: TRBD2; abundance: -; j_gene: TRBJ2-1; v_gene: TRBV20-1; CDR3aa: CSARDLASGGSMYEQFF; CDR3nt: TGCAGTGCTAGAGATCTTGCTAGCGGAGGTAGTATGTATGAGCAGTTCTTC
d_gene: TRBD1; abundance: many; j_gene: TRBJ2-1; v_gene: TRBV3-1; CDR3aa: CASSDRDNEQFF; CDR3nt: TGTGCCAGCAGCGACAGGGACAATGAGCAGTTCTTC
d_gene: TRBD1; abundance: medium-sized; j_gene: TRBJ2-1; v_gene: TRBV10-1; CDR3aa: CASSEVGGQGSPDEQFF; CDR3nt: TGCGCCAGCAGTGAAGTAGGGGGACAGGGGAGCCCCGATGAGCAGTTCTTC
d_gene: -; abundance: -; j_gene: TRBJ1-2; v_gene: TRBV19; CDR3aa: CATTRRGMGGYTF; CDR3nt: TGTGCCACTACTCGTCGGGGTATGGGTGGCTACACCTTC
d_gene: -; abundance: -; j_gene: TRBJ2-5; v_gene: TRBV7-8; CDR3aa: CASSLGIGVAGETQYF; CDR3nt: TGTGCCAGCAGCTTAGGAATCGGGGTGGCCGGAGAGACCCAGTACTTC
d_gene: -; abundance: medium-sized; j_gene: TRBJ2-2; v_gene: TRBV10-1; CDR3aa: CASSTRSGELFF; CDR3nt: TGCGCCAGCAGTACTCGCTCTGGGGAGCTGTTTTTT
d_gene: -; abundance: -; j_gene: TRBJ1-1; v_gene: TRBV6-1; CDR3aa: CASSEEAAMNTEAFF; CDR3nt: TGTGCCAGCAGTGAGGAGGCAGCCATGAACACTGAAGCTTTCTTT
d_gene: -; abundance: many; j_gene: TRBJ2-1; v_gene: TRBV6-4; CDR3aa: CASSGSGAAYNEQFF; CDR3nt: TGTGCCAGCAGTGGCTCTGGGGCAGCCTACAATGAGCAGTTCTTC
d_gene: -; abundance: many; j_gene: TRBJ1-1; v_gene: TRBV5-1; CDR3aa: CASSLAGLTTEAFF; CDR3nt: TGCGCCAGCAGCTTGGCGGGACTTACTACTGAAGCTTTCTTT
d_gene: TRBD1; abundance: -; j_gene: TRBJ1-1; v_gene: TRBV11-3; CDR3aa: CASSPGGGLAEAFF; CDR3nt: TGTGCCAGCAGCCCAGGGGGAGGGCTAGCTGAAGCTTTCTTT
d_gene: -; abundance: many; j_gene: TRBJ1-1; v_gene: TRBV10-3; CDR3aa: CAISDQVLAFF; CDR3nt: TGTGCCATCAGTGATCAGGTTTTGGCTTTCTTT
d_gene: -; abundance: medium-sized; j_gene: TRBJ1-1; v_gene: TRBV5-1; CDR3aa: CASSLGGFEVEAFF; CDR3nt: TGCGCCAGCAGCTTGGGGGGGTTCGAAGTTGAAGCTTTCTTT